The clone carrying this T cell receptor beta chain was seen ten or more times. Antigen unknown. This record belongs to a study of CD8 T cells in ankylosing spondylitis. General observations from the study: A motif in TCR beta, a set of under 10 highly homologous variants, appeared characteristic of ankylosing spondylitis blood.

Per germline, CDR1 SGHRS and CDR2 YFSETQ. The V gene end was trimmed by 3 bases and the J gene end by 2 bases; junction bases not matched to a gene: 5. This CDR3 has 15 amino acids. Using its own MiXCR run on the 5' RACE reads, TCRdb lists one record per CDR3 protein. The data show roughly 700,000 distinct CDR3 sequences, roughly 20% seen once. The specimen was blood, either unsorted or a sorted T cell fraction (not recorded which). This TCR was sampled from a male donor with ankylosing spondylitis. The chain joins TRBV5-1 to TRBJ1-2; TRBD1 matches at 9 bases. DNA of the CDR3: TGCGCCAGCAGCTCTTGGACAGGGGTAAACTATGGCTACACCTTC. Translation: CASSSWTGVNYGYTF.